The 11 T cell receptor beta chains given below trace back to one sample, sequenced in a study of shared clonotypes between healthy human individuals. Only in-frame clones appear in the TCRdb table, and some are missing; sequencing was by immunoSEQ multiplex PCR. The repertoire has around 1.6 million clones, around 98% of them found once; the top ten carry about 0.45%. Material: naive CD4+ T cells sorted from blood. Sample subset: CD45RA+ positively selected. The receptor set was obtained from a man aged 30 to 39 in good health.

The CDR3 DNA reads TGTGCCAGCAGCCTCGACCGGACTAGCGGGAGTCTGGTCAATGAGCAGTTCTTC. Its protein is CASSLDRTSGSLVNEQFF. This chain uses TRBV9 with TRBJ2-1, with 13 bases that match TRBD2. CDR3 length: 18 residues. V gave up 4 bases and J gave up 6 bases; unmatched junction bases: 13. Germline V gene lookup returns CDR1 SGDLS and CDR2 YYNGEE.

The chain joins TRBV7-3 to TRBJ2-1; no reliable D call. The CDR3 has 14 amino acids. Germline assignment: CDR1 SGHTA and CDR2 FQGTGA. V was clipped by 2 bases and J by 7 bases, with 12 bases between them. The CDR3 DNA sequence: TGTGCCAGCAGCTTAGAAGGGATTTTGAATGAGCAGTTCTTC. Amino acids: CASSLEGILNEQFF. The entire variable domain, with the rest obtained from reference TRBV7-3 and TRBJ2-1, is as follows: GAGVSQTPSNKVTEKGKYVELRCDPISGHTALYWYRQSLGQGPEFLIYFQGTGAADDSGLPNDRFFAVRPEGSVSTLKIQRTERGDSAVYLCASSLEGILNEQFFGPGTRLTVL.

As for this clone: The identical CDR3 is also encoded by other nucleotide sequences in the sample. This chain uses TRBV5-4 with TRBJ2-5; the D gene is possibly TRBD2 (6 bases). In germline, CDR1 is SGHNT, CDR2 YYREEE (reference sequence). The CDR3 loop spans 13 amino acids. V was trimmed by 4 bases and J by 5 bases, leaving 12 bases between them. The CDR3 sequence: CASSPPGGETQYF. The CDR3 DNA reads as TGTGCCAGCAGCCCGCCTGGGGGGGAGACCCAGTACTTC. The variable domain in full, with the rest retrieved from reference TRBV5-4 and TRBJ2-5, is ETGVTQSPTHLIKTRGQQVTLRCSSQSGHNTVSWYQQALGQGPQFIFQYYREEENGRGNFPPRFSGLQFPNYSSELNVNALELDDSALYLCASSPPGGETQYFGPGTRLLVL.

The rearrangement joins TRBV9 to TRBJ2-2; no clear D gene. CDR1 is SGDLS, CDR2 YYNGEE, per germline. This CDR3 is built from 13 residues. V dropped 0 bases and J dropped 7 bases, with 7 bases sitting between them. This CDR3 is CASSVEFIGELFF. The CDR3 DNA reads TGTGCCAGCAGCGTAGAGTTTATCGGGGAGCTGTTTTTT.

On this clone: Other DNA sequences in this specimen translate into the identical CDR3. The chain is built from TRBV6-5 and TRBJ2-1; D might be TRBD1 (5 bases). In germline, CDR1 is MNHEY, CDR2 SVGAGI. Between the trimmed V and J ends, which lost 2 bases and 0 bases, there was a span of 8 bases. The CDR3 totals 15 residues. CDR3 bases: TGTGCCAGCAGTTACCGACAGAGCTCCTACAATGAGCAGTTCTTC. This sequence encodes CASSYRQSSYNEQFF.

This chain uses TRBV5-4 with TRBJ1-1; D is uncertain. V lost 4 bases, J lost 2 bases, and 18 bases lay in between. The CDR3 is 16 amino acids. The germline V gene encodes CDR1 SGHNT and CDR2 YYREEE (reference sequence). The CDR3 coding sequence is TGTGCCAGCAGCACCAGGACGGCAACTCCTAACACTGAAGCTTTCTTT. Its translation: CASSTRTATPNTEAFF.

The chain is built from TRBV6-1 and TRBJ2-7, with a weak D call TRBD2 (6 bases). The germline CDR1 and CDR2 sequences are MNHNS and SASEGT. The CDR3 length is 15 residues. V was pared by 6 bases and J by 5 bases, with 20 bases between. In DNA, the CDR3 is TGTGCCAGCAGGACGGGTGGAGGGTTGATCAACGAGCAGTACTTC. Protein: CASRTGGGLINEQYF.

The CDR3 sequence: CASSRRDNQETQYF. CDR3 DNA sequence: TGTGCCAGCAGTCGCAGGGATAACCAAGAGACCCAGTACTTC. J is TRBJ2-5 and V is TRBV6-5; D may be TRBD1 (5 bases). CDR1 is MNHEY, CDR2 SVGAGI, per germline. This CDR3 spans 14 amino acids. V was trimmed by 5 bases and J by 0 bases, leaving 10 bases between them.

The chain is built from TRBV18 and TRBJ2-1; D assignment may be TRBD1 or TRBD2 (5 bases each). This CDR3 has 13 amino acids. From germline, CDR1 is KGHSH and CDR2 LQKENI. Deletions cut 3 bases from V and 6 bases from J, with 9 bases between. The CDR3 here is CASSPGTVNEQFF. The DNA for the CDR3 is TGTGCCAGCTCACCGGGGACGGTCAATGAGCAGTTCTTC.

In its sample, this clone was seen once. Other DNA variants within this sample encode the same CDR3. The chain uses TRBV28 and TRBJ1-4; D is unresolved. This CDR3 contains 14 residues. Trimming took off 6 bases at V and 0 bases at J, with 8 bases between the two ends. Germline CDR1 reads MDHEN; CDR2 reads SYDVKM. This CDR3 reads CASSLTATNEKLFF. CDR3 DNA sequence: TGTGCCAGCAGCCTCACTGCAACTAATGAAAAACTGTTTTTT.

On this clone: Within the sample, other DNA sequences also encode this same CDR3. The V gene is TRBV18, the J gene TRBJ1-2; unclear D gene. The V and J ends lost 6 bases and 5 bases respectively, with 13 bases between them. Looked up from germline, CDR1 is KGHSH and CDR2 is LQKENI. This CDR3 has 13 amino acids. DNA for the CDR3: TGTGCCAGCTCCCAAGGCACGGGGTATGGCTACACCTTC. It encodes CASSQGTGYGYTF.